This TCR beta chain was captured in a study of T cell responses to AZD1222 COVID-19 vaccine. Whole-study findings and limits: Baseline seropositivity occurred in only a handful of AZD1222 recipients. Dominant at 160-218 and 743-854, vaccine-associated CD4 TCRs also spanned spike. Every sample of the repertoires postdated the peak T cell response. Donor demographics were predominantly white British with a female majority; clonal diversity may be underestimated.

Deletions cut 2 bases from V and 4 bases from J, with 8 bases between. From germline, CDR1 is MNHEY and CDR2 SVGEGT. CDR3 length: 13 residues. Details on this clone: The antigen is unknown.

Here immunoSEQ multiplex PCR was the method, and the copy in TCRdb shows in-frame clones only, minus some. The table lists approximately 150,000 clones, about 93% of them singletons. The V gene is TRBV6-2 or TRBV6-3, the J gene TRBJ1-1; no firm D call. The clonotype was recovered from an adult who received the AZD1222 COVID-19 vaccine. The input for sequencing was peripheral blood, taken 28 days after the second AZD1222 dose. DNA of the CDR3: TGTGCCAGCAGTTACGCCCTAACCACTGAAGCTTTCTTT. Amino acid sequence: CASSYALTTEAFF.